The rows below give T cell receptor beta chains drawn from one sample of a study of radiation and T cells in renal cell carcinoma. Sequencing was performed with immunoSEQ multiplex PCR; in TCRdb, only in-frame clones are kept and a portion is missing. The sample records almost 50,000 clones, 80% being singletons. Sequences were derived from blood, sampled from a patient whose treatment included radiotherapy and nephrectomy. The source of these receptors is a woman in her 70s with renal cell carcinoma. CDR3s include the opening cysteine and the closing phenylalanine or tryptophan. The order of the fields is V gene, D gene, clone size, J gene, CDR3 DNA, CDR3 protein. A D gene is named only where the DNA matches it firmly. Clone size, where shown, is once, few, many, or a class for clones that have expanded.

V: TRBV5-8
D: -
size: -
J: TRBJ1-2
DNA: TGTGCCAGCACCTCGGACCAGGACCTCTATGGCTACACCTTC
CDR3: CASTSDQDLYGYTF

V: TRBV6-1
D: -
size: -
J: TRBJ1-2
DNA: TGTGCCAGCAGTTCGACCAGGGGTAACTATGGCTACACCTTC
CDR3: CASSSTRGNYGYTF

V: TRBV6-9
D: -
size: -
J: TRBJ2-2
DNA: TGTGCCAGCAATATGAACACAGGATTACACCGGGGAGCTGTTTTT
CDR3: CASNMNTGLHRGAVF

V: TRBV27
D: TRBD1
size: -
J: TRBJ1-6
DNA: TGTGCCAGCAGTTTGGACAGGGAATATAATTCACCCCTCCACTTT
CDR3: CASSLDREYNSPLHF

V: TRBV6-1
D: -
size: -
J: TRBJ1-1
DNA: TGTGCCAGCGGACTGACAGAAAACACTGAAGCTTTCTTT
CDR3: CASGLTENTEAFF

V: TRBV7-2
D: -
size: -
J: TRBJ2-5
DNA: TGTGCCAGCAGCTCTCCTTCTCTGGAGTACCAAGAGACCCAGTACTTC
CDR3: CASSSPSLEYQETQYF

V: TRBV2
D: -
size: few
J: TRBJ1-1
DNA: TGTGCCAGCAACCGGCAAGGAGACACTGAAGCTTTCTTT
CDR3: CASNRQGDTEAFF

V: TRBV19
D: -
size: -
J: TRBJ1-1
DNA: TGTGCCAGTAGTCTTCGGGTGAACACTGAAGCTTTCTTT
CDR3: CASSLRVNTEAFF

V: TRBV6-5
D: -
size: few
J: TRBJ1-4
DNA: TGTGCCAGCAGTTACTCAGGAGCATCGGGTGAAAAACTGTTTTTT
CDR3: CASSYSGASGEKLFF

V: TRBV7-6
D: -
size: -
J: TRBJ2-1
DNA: TGTGCCAGCAGCGCCGCCGCACTAGCATCCGAGAATGAGCAGTTCTTC
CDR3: CASSAAALASENEQFF

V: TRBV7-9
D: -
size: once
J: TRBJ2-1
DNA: TGTGCCAGCAGCCCCTGGACATCCGGGGAGTTCTTC
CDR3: CASSPWTSGEFF

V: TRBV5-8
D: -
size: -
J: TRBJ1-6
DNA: TGTGCCAGCAGCTTGGACGCCAGGGGAGATCTAAATTCACCCCTCCACTTT
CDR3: CASSLDARGDLNSPLHF

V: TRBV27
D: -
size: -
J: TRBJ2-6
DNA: TGTGCCAGCAGAGGGCTACAGGGAATCCGTCTTCAGGGGGCCAACGTCCTGACTTTC
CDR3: CASRGLQGIRLQGANVLTF